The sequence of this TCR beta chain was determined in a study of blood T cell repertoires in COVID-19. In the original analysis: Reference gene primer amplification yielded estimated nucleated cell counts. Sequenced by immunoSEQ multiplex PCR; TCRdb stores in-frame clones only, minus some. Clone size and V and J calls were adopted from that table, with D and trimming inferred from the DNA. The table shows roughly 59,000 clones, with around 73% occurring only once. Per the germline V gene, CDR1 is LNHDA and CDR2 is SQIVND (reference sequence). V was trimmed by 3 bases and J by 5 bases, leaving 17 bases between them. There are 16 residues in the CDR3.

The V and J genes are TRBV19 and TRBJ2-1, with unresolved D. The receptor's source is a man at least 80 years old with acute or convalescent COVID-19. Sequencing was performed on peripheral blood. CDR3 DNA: TGTGCCAGTAGTATGGCGAGGCTAGGAAAAGACAATGAGCAGTTCTTC. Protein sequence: CASSMARLGKDNEQFF.